One and the same sample provided the 4 T cell receptor beta chains below, sequenced in a study of sequential checkpoint blockade in melanoma. Stated treatment: randomized to nivolumab then ipilimumab (arm A) or the reverse (arm B). Here immunoSEQ multiplex PCR was the method, and the copy in TCRdb shows in-frame clones only, minus some. This table holds about 15,000 clones, approximately 80% found once. Sequenced material: CD8+ T cells sorted from blood (inferred from file names), taken from a patient given nivolumab and ipilimumab in sequence. These receptors all stem from a human donor with melanoma.

This clone was seen a handful of times. V is TRBV5-8 and J is TRBJ2-2; a possible D gene is TRBD1 (6 bases). CDR3 length: 14 residues. Germline V CDR1 and CDR2: SGHTS, YDEGEE. The V end lost 1 base, the J end lost 7 bases, and 11 bases lay between the germline ends. CDR3 nucleotides: TGTGCCAGCAGCTTGACAGGGAAGTACGGGGAGCTGTTTTTT. Translation: CASSLTGKYGELFF.

The chain joins TRBV25-1 to TRBJ2-7; D may be TRBD2 (5 bases). Deletions cut 6 bases from V and 3 bases from J, with 9 bases between. This CDR3 has 12 amino acids. The germline gives CDR1 MGHDK, CDR2 SYGVNS. The DNA for the CDR3 is TGTGCCAGCAGGACCGCGGGCTACGAGCAGTACTTC. This translates into CASRTAGYEQYF.

The rearrangement joins TRBV9 to TRBJ2-5; a weak D match, TRBD2 (6 bases). Germline values: CDR1 SGDLS, CDR2 YYNGEE. This CDR3 contains 15 residues. The V end lost 0 bases, the J end lost 5 bases, and 14 bases lay between the germline ends. This CDR3 reads CASSVESGAWETQYF. CDR3 sequence (DNA): TGTGCCAGCAGCGTAGAATCGGGAGCGTGGGAGACCCAGTACTTC.

V usage is TRBV9 and J usage is TRBJ2-3; 7 nucleotides match TRBD2. This CDR3 has 15 residues. Germline V gives CDR1 SGDLS, CDR2 YYNGEE. J gave up 4 bases and V 2 bases, and 7 bases lay outside the gene matches. The CDR3 reads CASSVGGSLADTQYF. DNA of the CDR3: TGTGCCAGCAGCGTTGGCGGGAGTTTGGCAGATACGCAGTATTTT. The variable domain in full, completed from reference TRBV9 and TRBJ2-3, reads DSGVTQTPKHLITATGQRVTLRCSPRSGDLSVYWYQQSLDQGLQFLIQYYNGEERAKGNILERFSAQQFPDLHSELNLSSLELGDSALYFCASSVGGSLADTQYFGPGTRLTVL.